Below, one T cell receptor beta chain is given with its context. Its antigen specificity is not known. Base qualities were left out, and no much larger clone turns up one base away. The CDR3 runs 13 amino acids, cysteine and phenylalanine included. The DNA shown is the 39-base CDR3, in frame from base 1. CDR1 and CDR2 are read off the germline V gene as MNHEY and SVGAGI. For this chain, trimming is 11 bases at the V end and 5 bases at the J end, and the number of junction bases without a gene match is 7. The source of the sample is a study of shared clonotypes between healthy human individuals (dated by TCRdb to about 2020). Concerning the study at large: A few men and a couple of women, aged 18 to 49 years, made up the cohort. Different laboratories and diverse techniques were used to prepare libraries and sequence TCR repertoires, to increase sequencing depth and limit assay-specific biases. For each donor, CD4 naive and CD4 memory were each run on three plates, CD8 naive on two plates, and CD8 memory on one plate. Per donor, leukapheresis produced somewhere between about 0.9 and 9.5 billion PBMCs. Blood TCR repertoires of five healthy adults were deeply sequenced to estimate repertoire size and the extent of clonotype sharing between individuals. Overall study outcomes, separate from this receptor: Sampling was limited to blood, and TCR repertoires in tissue likely differ from TCR repertoires in blood. Naive subsets generally had larger estimated clonotype richness than memory subsets did. Compared with non-shared clonotypes, clonotypes shared by all four sorted-subset donors had higher generation probabilities. Pairwise subsampling indicated that sequencing depth was expected to affect the degree of clonotype sharing among donors. Even with the large sequencing depth, rarefaction of the sorted-subset datasets indicated that sequencing was incomplete. Sharing across several donors was observed for approximately 5% of naive CD4, 3% to 3.5% of naive CD8, about 2.3% of memory CD4, and roughly 0.4% of memory CD8 clonotypes. Because the study included a small number of donors, the genetic and exposure-history diversity represented was limited.

CD8 naive samples consisted of CD45RO-negative cells that were positively selected for CCR7, yielding a CD45RA+CCR7+ population without TemRA cells. The donors were healthy, HIV-negative adults with no recently reported acute infections or vaccinations. Every donor was a Caucasian adult living in Nashville, Tennessee, USA. After blood collection by leukapheresis, PBMCs were isolated using Ficoll-Histopaque density gradient centrifugation and then cryopreserved in the vapor phase of liquid nitrogen. Analytical flow cytometry was used to check the purity and quantity of each magnetically sorted T cell population. From each sorted fraction, genomic DNA was isolated and quantified by UV absorbance on a Nanodrop 2000c. Using the deep immunoSEQ assay, TCR CDR3 regions were amplified from genomic DNA by multiplex PCR. Extracted genomic DNA from each cell subset was spread evenly across all wells of several immunoSEQ 96-well plates, with each plate serving as a replicate. For sorted subsets, around 0.2 ug genomic DNA, equal to about 30,000 T cell genomes, was loaded into each replicate PCR. Purified libraries were measured with a Qubit 3.0 fluorometer, size-checked on a Bioanalyzer 2100, and measured again with the KAPA Library Quantification kit. Every immunoSEQ 96-well plate was sequenced on a separate single-read 150-cycle Illumina NextSeq 550 flow cell. As for the original processing: Because only junctional sequences without quality scores were contained in the immunoSEQ output, filtering matching that applied to full-length reads could not be performed. Sequences were annotated with PyIR, a Python wrapper for IgBLAST v1.9, using IMGT germline references to assign V/J genes and CDR3. Reads were filtered out if the reads had weak V/J assignments (E-value above 1e-6), no CDR3, stop codons, out-of-frame junctions, or ambiguous translated residues. V3J clonotypes were defined as sequences sharing an identical inferred V gene, J gene, and CDR3 amino acid sequence. The percentage overlap between two repertoires was calculated by dividing the number of shared unique clonotypes by the size of the smaller repertoire. Richness of each repertoire was evaluated using RTK rarefaction, the Chao1 estimator, and Recon v2.1 estimates of unobserved clonotypes. Generation probabilities for all TCRbeta clonotypes obtained by the gDNA method from four donors were computed using OLGA. The source is immuneACCESS, and TCRdb retained only in-frame sequences with V and J called. Part of the clones is not carried over; for the studies checked, unresolved V genes explain less than half of this, and the remainder is unexplained. The V and J calls and clone size are taken from that table; D and trimming were inferred from the DNA. This sample holds roughly 2,000,000 clones; about 95% were observed only once. The ten largest clones take up 1% to 1.5% of the sample.

The rearranged segments are TRBV6-5 and TRBJ2-1, with 9 central nucleotides matching TRBD2. Sequencing input: naive CD8+ T cells sorted from blood. What the cell subset or site label conveys for this sample: CD45RA+CCR7+. This receptor was taken from a young man in good health. CDR3 region: CAAGGPFHNEQFF. The DNA sequence is given as TGTGCCGCGGGGGGGCCATTCCACAATGAGCAGTTCTTC.